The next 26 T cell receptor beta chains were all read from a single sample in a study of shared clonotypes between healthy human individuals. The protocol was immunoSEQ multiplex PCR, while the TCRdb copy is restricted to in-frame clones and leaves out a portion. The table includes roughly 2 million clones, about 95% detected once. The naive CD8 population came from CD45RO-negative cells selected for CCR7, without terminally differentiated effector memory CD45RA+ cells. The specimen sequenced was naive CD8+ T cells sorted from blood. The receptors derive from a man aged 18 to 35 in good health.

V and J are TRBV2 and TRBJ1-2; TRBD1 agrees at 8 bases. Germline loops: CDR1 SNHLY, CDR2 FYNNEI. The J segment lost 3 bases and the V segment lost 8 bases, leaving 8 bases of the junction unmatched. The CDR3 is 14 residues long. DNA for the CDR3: TGTGCCAGCCGACGACAGGGGATACACTATGGCTACACCTTC. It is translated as CASRRQGIHYGYTF.

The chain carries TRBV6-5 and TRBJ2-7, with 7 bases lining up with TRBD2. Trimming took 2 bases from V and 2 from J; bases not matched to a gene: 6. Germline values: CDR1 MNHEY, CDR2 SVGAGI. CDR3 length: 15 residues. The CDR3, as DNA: TGTGCCAGCAGTTACCAGGGCGGGAGCGCCTACGAGCAGTACTTC. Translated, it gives CASSYQGGSAYEQYF.

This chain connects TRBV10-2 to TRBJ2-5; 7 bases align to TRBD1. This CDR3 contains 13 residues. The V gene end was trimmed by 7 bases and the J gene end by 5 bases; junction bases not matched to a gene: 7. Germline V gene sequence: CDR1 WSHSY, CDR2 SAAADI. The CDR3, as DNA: TGCGCCAGCAAGACAGGGATATTGGAGACCCAGTACTTC. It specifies CASKTGILETQYF.

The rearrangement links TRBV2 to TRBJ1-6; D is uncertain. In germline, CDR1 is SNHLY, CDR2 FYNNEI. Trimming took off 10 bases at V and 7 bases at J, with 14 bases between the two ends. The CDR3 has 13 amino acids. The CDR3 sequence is CAIRLDGNSPLHF. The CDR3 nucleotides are TGTGCCATCAGATTGGACGGGAATTCACCCCTCCACTTT. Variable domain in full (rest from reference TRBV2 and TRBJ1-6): EPEVTQTPSHQVTQMGQEVILRCVPISNHLYFYWYRQILGQKVEFLVSFYNNEISEKSEIFDDQFSVERPDGSNFTLKIRSTKLEDSAMYFCAIRLDGNSPLHFGNGTRLTVT.

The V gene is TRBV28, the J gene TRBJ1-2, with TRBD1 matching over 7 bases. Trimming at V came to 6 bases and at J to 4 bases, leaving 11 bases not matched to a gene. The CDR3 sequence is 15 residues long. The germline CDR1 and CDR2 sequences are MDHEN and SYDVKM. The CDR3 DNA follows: TGTGCCAGCAGCCTCCTCCGGGACAGAAGCTATGGCTACACCTTC. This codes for CASSLLRDRSYGYTF.

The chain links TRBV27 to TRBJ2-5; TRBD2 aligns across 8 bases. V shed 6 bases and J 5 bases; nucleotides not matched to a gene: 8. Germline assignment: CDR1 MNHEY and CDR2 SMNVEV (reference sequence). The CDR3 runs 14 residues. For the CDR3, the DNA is TGTGCCAGCAGGCTGCGGGGGGCGGGGGAGACCCAGTACTTC. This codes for CASRLRGAGETQYF.

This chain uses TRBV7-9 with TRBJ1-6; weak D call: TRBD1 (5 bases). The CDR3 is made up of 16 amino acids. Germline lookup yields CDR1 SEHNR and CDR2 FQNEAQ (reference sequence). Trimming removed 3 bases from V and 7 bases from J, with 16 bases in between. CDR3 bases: TGTGCCAGCAGCTTGGCCCGGGACTTCTTAAATTCACCCCTCCACTTT. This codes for CASSLARDFLNSPLHF.

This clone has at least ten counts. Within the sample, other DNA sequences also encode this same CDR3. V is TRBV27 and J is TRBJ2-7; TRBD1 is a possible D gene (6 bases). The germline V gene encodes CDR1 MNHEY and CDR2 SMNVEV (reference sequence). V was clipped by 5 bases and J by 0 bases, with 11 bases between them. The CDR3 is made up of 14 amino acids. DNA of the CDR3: TGTGCCAGCAGTCCGACAGGCAGCTCCTACGAGCAGTACTTC. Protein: CASSPTGSSYEQYF.

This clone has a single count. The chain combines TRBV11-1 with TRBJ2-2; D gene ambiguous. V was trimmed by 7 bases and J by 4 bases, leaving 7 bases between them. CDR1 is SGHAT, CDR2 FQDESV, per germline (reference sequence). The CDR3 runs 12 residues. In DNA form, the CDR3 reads TGTGCCAGCACCCCTTCCACCGGGGAGCTGTTTTTT. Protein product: CASTPSTGELFF.

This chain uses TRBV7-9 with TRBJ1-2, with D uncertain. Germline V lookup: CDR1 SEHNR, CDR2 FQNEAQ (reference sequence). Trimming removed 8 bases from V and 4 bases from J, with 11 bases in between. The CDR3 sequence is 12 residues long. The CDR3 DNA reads TGTGCCAGCGGTCTGGAGGCCTATGGCTACACCTTC. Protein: CASGLEAYGYTF.

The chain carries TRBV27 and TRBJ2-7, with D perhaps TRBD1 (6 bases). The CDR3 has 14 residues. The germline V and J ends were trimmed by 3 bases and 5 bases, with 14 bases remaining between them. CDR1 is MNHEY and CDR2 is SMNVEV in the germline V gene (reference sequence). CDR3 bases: TGTGCCAGCAGTTTGGGGGCAGGAGGTGACGAGCAGTACTTC. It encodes CASSLGAGGDEQYF.

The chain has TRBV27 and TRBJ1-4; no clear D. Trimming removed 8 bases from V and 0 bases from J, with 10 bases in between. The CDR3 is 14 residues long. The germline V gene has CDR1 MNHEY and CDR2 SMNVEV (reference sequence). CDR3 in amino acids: CASGQSATNEKLFF. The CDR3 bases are TGTGCCAGCGGCCAATCAGCAACTAATGAAAAACTGTTTTTT. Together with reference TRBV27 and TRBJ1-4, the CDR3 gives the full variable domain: EAQVTQNPRYLITVTGKKLTVTCSQNMNHEYMSWYRQDPGLGLRQIYYSMNVEVTDKGDVPEGYKVSRKEKRNFPLILESPSPNQTSLYFCASGQSATNEKLFFGSGTQLSVL.

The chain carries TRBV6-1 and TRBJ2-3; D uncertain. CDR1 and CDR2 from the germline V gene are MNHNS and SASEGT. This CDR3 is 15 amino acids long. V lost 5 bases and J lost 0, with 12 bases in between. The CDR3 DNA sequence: TGTGCCAGCAGTAAGGTGACAACTAGCACAGATACGCAGTATTTT. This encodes CASSKVTTSTDTQYF.

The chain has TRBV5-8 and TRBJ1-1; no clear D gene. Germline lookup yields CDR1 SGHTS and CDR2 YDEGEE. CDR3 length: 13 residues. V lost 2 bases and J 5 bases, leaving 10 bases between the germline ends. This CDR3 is CASSFSGLTEAFF. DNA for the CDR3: TGTGCCAGCAGCTTTTCTGGTTTGACTGAAGCTTTCTTT.

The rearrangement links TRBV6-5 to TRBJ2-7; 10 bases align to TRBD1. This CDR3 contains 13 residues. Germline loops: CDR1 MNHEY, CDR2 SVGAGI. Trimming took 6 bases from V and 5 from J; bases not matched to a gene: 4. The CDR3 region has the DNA TGTGCCAGCAGAGACGGACAGGGGGACGAGCAGTACTTC. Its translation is CASRDGQGDEQYF.

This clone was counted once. The CDR3: CASSLDFRVAGANVLTF. The CDR3 bases are TGTGCCAGCAGCTTAGATTTTAGGGTCGCTGGGGCCAACGTCCTGACTTTC. V and J are TRBV11-2 and TRBJ2-6; no reliable D call. The CDR3 runs to 17 residues. CDR1 is SGHAT, CDR2 FQNNGV, per germline. V lost 0 bases to trimming and J lost 2 bases, with 11 bases between them. Combining the CDR3 with reference TRBV11-2 and TRBJ2-6 gives the whole variable domain EAGVAQSPRYKIIEKRQSVAFWCNPISGHATLYWYQQILGQGPKLLIQFQNNGVVDDSQLPKDRFSAERLKGVDSTLKIQPAKLEDSAVYLCASSLDFRVAGANVLTFGAGSRLTVL.

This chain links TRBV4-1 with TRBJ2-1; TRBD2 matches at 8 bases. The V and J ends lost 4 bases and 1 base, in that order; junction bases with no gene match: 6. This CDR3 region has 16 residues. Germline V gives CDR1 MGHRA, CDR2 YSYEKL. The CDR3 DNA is TGCGCCAGCAGCCTCAGCGGGGGACATTCCTACAATGAGCAGTTCTTC. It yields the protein CASSLSGGHSYNEQFF.

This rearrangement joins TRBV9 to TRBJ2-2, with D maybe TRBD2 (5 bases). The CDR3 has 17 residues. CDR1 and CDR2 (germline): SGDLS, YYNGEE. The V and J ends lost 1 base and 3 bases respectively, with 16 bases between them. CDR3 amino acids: CASSVSWTNGDTGELFF. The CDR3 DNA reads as TGTGCCAGCAGCGTATCCTGGACCAACGGGGACACCGGGGAGCTGTTTTTT.

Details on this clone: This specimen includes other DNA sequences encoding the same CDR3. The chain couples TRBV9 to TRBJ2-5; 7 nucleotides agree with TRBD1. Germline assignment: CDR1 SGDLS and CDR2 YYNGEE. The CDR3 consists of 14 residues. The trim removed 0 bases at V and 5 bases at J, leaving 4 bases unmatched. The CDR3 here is CASSVGGGEETQYF. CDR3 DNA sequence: TGTGCCAGCAGCGTAGGAGGGGGCGAGGAGACCCAGTACTTC.

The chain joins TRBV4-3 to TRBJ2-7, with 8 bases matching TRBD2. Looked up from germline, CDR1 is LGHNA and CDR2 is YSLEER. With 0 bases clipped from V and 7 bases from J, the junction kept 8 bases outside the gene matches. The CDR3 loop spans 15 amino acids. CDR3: CASSQEEAGGEEQYF. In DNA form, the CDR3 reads TGCGCCAGCAGCCAAGAAGAGGCGGGAGGAGAGGAGCAGTACTTC.

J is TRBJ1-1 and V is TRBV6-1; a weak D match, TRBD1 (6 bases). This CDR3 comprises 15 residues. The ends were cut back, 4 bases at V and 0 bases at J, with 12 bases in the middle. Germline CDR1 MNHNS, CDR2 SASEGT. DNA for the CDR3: TGTGCCAGCAGTGCCTCGGGACACCTGAACACTGAAGCTTTCTTT. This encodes CASSASGHLNTEAFF.

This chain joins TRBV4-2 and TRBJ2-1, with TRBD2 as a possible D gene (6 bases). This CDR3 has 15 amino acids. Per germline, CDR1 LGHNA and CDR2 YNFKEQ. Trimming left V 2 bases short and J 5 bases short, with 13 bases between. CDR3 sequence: CASSQYSGVNNEQFF. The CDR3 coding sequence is TGTGCCAGCAGCCAATACTCGGGGGTAAACAATGAGCAGTTCTTC.

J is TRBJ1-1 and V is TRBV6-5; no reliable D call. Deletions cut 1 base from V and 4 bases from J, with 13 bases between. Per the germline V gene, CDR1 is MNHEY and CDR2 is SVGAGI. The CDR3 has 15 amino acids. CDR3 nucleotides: TGTGCCAGCAGTTACTGGGCGGACGGGATCACTGAAGCTTTCTTT. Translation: CASSYWADGITEAFF.

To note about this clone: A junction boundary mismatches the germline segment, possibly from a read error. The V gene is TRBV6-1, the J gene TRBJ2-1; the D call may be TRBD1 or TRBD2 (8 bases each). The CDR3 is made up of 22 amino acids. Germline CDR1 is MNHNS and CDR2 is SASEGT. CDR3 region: CASSEGFDRGFSGGRMYNEQFF. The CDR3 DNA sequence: TGTGCCAGCAGCGAAGGTTTCGACAGGGGCTTTTCCGGCGGGAGGATGTACAATGAGCAGTTCTTC.

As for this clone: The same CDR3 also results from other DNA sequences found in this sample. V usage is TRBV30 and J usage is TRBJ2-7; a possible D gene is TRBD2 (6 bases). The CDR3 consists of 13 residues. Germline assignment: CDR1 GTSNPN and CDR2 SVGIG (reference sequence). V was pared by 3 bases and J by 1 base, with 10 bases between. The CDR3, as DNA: TGTGCCTGGAGCGAACGGGAGTCCTACGAGCAGTACTTC. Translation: CAWSERESYEQYF.

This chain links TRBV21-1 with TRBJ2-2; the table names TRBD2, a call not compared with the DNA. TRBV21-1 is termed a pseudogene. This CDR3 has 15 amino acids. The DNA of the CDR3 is TGTGCCAGCAGCAGACTGCCAGCGAACACCGGGGAGCTGTTTTTT. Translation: CASSRLPANTGELFF.